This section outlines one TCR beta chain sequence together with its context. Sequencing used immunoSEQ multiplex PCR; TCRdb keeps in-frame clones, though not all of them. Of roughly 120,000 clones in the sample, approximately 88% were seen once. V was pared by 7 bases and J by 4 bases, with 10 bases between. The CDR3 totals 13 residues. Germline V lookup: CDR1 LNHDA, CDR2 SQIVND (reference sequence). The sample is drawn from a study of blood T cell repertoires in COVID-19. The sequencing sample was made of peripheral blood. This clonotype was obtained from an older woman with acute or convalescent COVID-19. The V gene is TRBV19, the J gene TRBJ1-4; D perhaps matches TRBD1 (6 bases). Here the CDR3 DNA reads TGTGCCAGTACCGGGACACTTAATGAAAAACTGTTTTTT. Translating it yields CASTGTLNEKLFF. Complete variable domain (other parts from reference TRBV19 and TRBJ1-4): DGGITQSPKYLFRKEGQNVTLSCEQNLNHDAMYWYRQDPGQGLRLIYYSQIVNDFQKGDIAEGYSVSREKKESFPLTVTSAQKNPTAFYLCASTGTLNEKLFFGSGTQLSVL.